This TCR beta chain was sequenced for a study of blood T cell repertoires in COVID-19. Germline V gives CDR1 SGHRS, CDR2 YFSETQ. The V gene lost 5 bases and the J gene lost 3 bases, with 8 bases spanning the gap. CDR3 size: 12 residues. TCRdb's copy holds only in-frame clones and misses some; the assay was immunoSEQ multiplex PCR. The profile covers some 97,000 clones, with 88% appearing a single time and about 6.3% taken by the ten largest. The chain joins TRBV5-1 to TRBJ1-1; D gene unclear. The sequenced sample consisted of peripheral blood. This receptor was taken from a woman in her sixties with acute or convalescent COVID-19. The CDR3 sequence is CASRAPDTEAFF. The CDR3 DNA follows: TGCGCCAGCAGGGCCCCCGACACTGAAGCTTTCTTT.